This TCR beta chain was recorded in a study of shared clonotypes between healthy human individuals. Study-wide points: Represented diversity (both genetic and exposure-history) was limited by the small number of donors.

TCRdb's table, derived via immunoSEQ multiplex PCR, lists solely in-frame clones and lacks some. Of 800,000 to 950,000 clones listed, 96% were seen once; the top ten hold about 0.25%. Germline loops: CDR1 SGHAT, CDR2 FQNNGV. The CDR3 contains 13 residues. Trimming took off 1 base at V and 9 bases at J, with 10 bases between the two ends. Turning to this clone: The antigen remains unidentified.

Selected positively for CCR7 and CD45RO-negative, naive CD8 cells excluded terminally differentiated effector memory CD45RA+ cells. V usage is TRBV11-2 and J usage is TRBJ2-1; the D is unclear. This receptor was identified in a man younger than 40 in good health. Sequencing was done on a sample of naive CD8+ T cells sorted from blood. The CDR3 DNA reads TGTGCCAGCAGCTTAGCCCCGGCAACTGAGCAGTTCTTC. Its protein product is CASSLAPATEQFF.